This T cell receptor beta chain was documented in a study of blood T cell repertoires in COVID-19. Study details: Whether acute or convalescent, the COVID-19 samples came from the United States, Italy and Spain.

The data were produced by immunoSEQ multiplex PCR, yet TCRdb's version contains in-frame clones alone and is incomplete. The data contain under 250,000 clones, over 80% of them singletons. The V gene's germline CDR1 is SGHDN and CDR2 FVKESK. Trimming took 0 bases from V and 1 from J; bases not matched to a gene: 3. The CDR3 is made up of 16 amino acids. The specimen sequenced was peripheral blood. The V and J genes are TRBV14 and TRBJ2-1, with TRBD1 matching over 7 bases. This sequence was found in a man aged 30 to 45 who had recovered from COVID-19. CDR3 in DNA: TGTGCCAGCAGCCAAGATTGGGACAGTTCCTACAATGAGCAGTTCTTC. This gives the protein CASSQDWDSSYNEQFF.